A selection of T cell receptor beta chains follows, all from one sample in a study of shared clonotypes between healthy human individuals. Clones were read by immunoSEQ multiplex PCR, and TCRdb kept only the in-frame ones, dropping some. The table has about 980,000 clones, over 75% seen once. The specimen sequenced was memory CD4+ T cells sorted from blood. Every receptor here comes from a man aged 18 to 30 in good health. Both conserved end residues are part of each CDR3. D genes are given only for firm matches. Where a row states a size, it is once, few, many or the class of an expanded clone; other rows omit it.

CDR3: CASSLGDPSYNEQFF; DNA: TGTGCCAGCAGCTTAGGGGACCCTTCCTACAATGAGCAGTTCTTC; D: NA; size: NA; J: TRBJ2-1; V: TRBV7-9
CDR3: CASSLTTGLTTGGQPQHF; DNA: TGTGCCAGCAGCTTAACCACGGGACTTACTACGGGGGGTCAGCCCCAGCATTTT; D: NA; size: NA; J: TRBJ1-5; V: TRBV7-2
CDR3: CASSIADTTSGNTIYF; DNA: TGTGCCAGTAGTATAGCGGACACCACCTCTGGAAACACCATATATTTT; D: NA; size: NA; J: TRBJ1-3; V: TRBV19
CDR3: CASSRGGEQYF; DNA: TGTGCCAGCAGTAGAGGGGGCGAGCAGTACTTC; D: NA; size: few; J: TRBJ2-7; V: TRBV25-1
CDR3: CASRQGLAGAYEQYF; DNA: TGTGCCAGCAGGCAGGGACTAGCGGGAGCCTACGAGCAGTACTTC; D: TRBD2; size: NA; J: TRBJ2-7; V: TRBV6-5
CDR3: CASSIVGERSNQPQHF; DNA: TGTGCCAGTAGTATAGTGGGGGAGCGTAGCAATCAGCCCCAGCATTTT; D: NA; size: NA; J: TRBJ1-5; V: TRBV19
CDR3: CAISEGGEGKSDTQYF; DNA: TGTGCCATCAGTGAGGGCGGGGAAGGGAAGTCAGATACGCAGTATTTT; D: NA; size: few; J: TRBJ2-3; V: TRBV10-3
CDR3: CASSLVGTGLNEQYF; DNA: TGTGCCAGCAGTTTAGTGGGGACAGGGTTAAACGAGCAGTACTTC; D: TRBD1; size: NA; J: TRBJ2-7; V: TRBV27
CDR3: CASSAGTSGDRRTDTQYF; DNA: TGCGCCAGCAGCGCCGGGACTAGCGGGGACCGCCGGACAGATACGCAGTATTTT; D: TRBD2; size: few; J: TRBJ2-3; V: TRBV10-2
CDR3: CSALRGNTIYF; DNA: TGCAGTGCACTGAGGGGAAACACCATATATTTT; D: NA; size: NA; J: TRBJ1-3; V: TRBV20-1
CDR3: CASSVADTGQPQHF; DNA: TGTGCCAGCAGCGTAGCAGACACGGGACAGCCCCAGCATTTT; D: NA; size: NA; J: TRBJ1-5; V: TRBV9
CDR3: CASSFGTSGQNEQFF; DNA: TGTGCCAGCAGTTTCGGGACTAGCGGCCAAAATGAGCAGTTCTTC; D: TRBD2; size: few; J: TRBJ2-1; V: TRBV2
CDR3: CASSSTGTNEQFF; DNA: TGTGCCAGCAGCTCGACAGGGACAAATGAGCAGTTCTTC; D: TRBD1; size: many; J: TRBJ2-1; V: TRBV5-4
CDR3: CAWATRGGTDTQYF; DNA: TGTGCCTGGGCGACCAGGGGGGGCACAGATACGCAGTATTTT; D: NA; size: once; J: TRBJ2-3; V: TRBV30
CDR3: CASSENRAYGYTF; DNA: TGCGCCAGCAGTGAAAACAGGGCCTATGGCTACACCTTC; D: NA; size: NA; J: TRBJ1-2; V: TRBV10-1
CDR3: CASSITTGLVTEAFF; DNA: TGTGCCAGCAGTATAACGACAGGCTTGGTGACTGAAGCTTTCTTT; D: NA; size: NA; J: TRBJ1-1; V: TRBV6-1
CDR3: CASTSQRGGTYEQYF; DNA: TGTGCCAGCACCTCCCAGAGGGGGGGCACTTACGAGCAGTACTTC; D: NA; size: NA; J: TRBJ2-7; V: TRBV28